The source of this T cell receptor (beta chain) is a study of Graves' ophthalmopathy and Graves' hyperthyroidism. The germline gives CDR1 DFQATT, CDR2 SNEGSKA (reference sequence). The CDR3 runs 12 residues. Between the trimmed V and J ends, which lost 6 bases and 12 bases, there was a span of 20 bases. At least ten counts were recorded for this clonotype. Scientists amplified the TCR beta CDR3 regions from RNA transcripts. In the first round, RT-PCR was carried out with HTBI primers, and a multiplex PCR formed the second round. TCRdb redid the calling of the multiplex PCR reads with MiXCR, one entry per CDR3 protein. Of under 400,000 distinct CDR3 sequences in the sample, about a sixth are singletons; the top ten hold around 12%.

Sequencing input: peripheral blood. This sequence joins TRBV20-1 and TRBJ1-1, with D tentatively TRBD1 (5 bases). The TCR sequence derives from an adult man with Graves' ophthalmopathy. The CDR3 region has the DNA TGCAGTGCCCGGGACGGGCGGGTAGAAACTTTCTTT. This translates into CSARDGRVETFF.